One and the same sample provided the 28 T cell receptor beta chains below, sequenced in a study of blood T cell repertoires in COVID-19. Profiling relied on immunoSEQ multiplex PCR, and the TCRdb table lists in-frame clones only, not all of them. The data show 310,000 or so clones, 75% to 90% seen once. Input material: peripheral blood. The receptors originated from a woman in her twenties or thirties who had recovered from COVID-19.

The rearrangement joins TRBV7-8 to TRBJ2-2; D may be TRBD1 (6 bases). The CDR3 is 14 amino acids. V was pared by 8 bases and J by 2 bases, with 12 bases between. Looked up from germline, CDR1 is SGHVS and CDR2 is FQNEAQ. CDR3 nucleotide sequence: TGTGCCAGCCTAAGGACAGCTAACACCGGGGAGCTGTTTTTT. Protein product: CASLRTANTGELFF.

V usage is TRBV12-3 or TRBV12-4 and J usage is TRBJ1-1; D may be TRBD1 (5 bases). Trimming took off 6 bases at V and 4 bases at J, with 9 bases between the two ends. This CDR3 contains 12 residues. Written as DNA, the CDR3 is TGTGCCAGCAGGGGGCAGGGCACTGAAGCTTTCTTT. It codes for CASRGQGTEAFF.

This clone occurred once. The chain carries TRBV2 and TRBJ2-5; TRBD2 might be the D (7 bases). Germline V gene data show CDR1 as SNHLY and CDR2 as FYNNEI. The germline V and J ends were trimmed by 3 bases and 4 bases, with 15 bases remaining between them. This CDR3 contains 15 residues. This CDR3 is CASSDRGAAGETQYF. The CDR3 coding sequence is TGTGCCAGCAGTGACCGGGGGGCGGCGGGAGAGACCCAGTACTTC.

The V call is TRBV6-4, the J call TRBJ2-1; 11 bases fit TRBD2. Per the germline V gene, CDR1 is MRHNA and CDR2 is SNTAGT. The V and J ends lost 2 bases and 7 bases, in that order; junction bases with no gene match: 7. The CDR3 is 16 residues long. In DNA, the CDR3 is TGTGCCAGCAGTGACAAGGTAGCGGGAGGGTTTAATGAGCAGTTCTTC. This encodes CASSDKVAGGFNEQFF.

The rearrangement joins TRBV5-1 to TRBJ2-3; D ambiguous. There are 13 residues in the CDR3. The V gene's germline CDR1 is SGHRS and CDR2 YFSETQ. Trimming stripped 0 bases from V and 4 bases from J, with 6 bases between. The CDR3 DNA is TGCGCCAGCAGCTTGGGACACGCAGATACGCAGTATTTT. Amino acids: CASSLGHADTQYF.

This clone was observed once. CDR3 sequence reads: CASSLSASFYNSPLHF. For the CDR3, the DNA is TGTGCCAGCAGTTTATCGGCCAGTTTCTATAATTCACCCCTCCACTTT. The chain employs TRBV27 and TRBJ1-6; D unresolved. This CDR3 has 16 residues. Germline V gene sequence: CDR1 MNHEY, CDR2 SMNVEV (reference sequence). The V and J ends lost 0 bases and 3 bases respectively, with 9 bases between them.

In DNA form, the CDR3 reads TGTGCCAGCAGCCCAGGGGAAGAGACCCAGTACTTC. It specifies CASSPGEETQYF. The chain is built from TRBV3-1 (or the pseudogene TRBV3-2) and TRBJ2-5; maybe TRBD1 (6 bases). Germline values: CDR1 LGHDT, CDR2 YNNKEL (reference sequence). The CDR3 runs 12 residues. The V and J ends lost 4 bases and 3 bases respectively, with 6 bases between them.

The gene calls are TRBV30 and TRBJ1-1; tentative D call: TRBD1 (5 bases). This CDR3 spans 15 amino acids. Germline lookup yields CDR1 GTSNPN and CDR2 SVGIG (reference sequence). V was cut by 0 bases and J by 1 base, with 12 bases left in between. Here the CDR3 reads CAWSVMGGGNTEAFF. The CDR3 nucleotides are TGTGCCTGGAGTGTAATGGGGGGAGGGAACACTGAAGCTTTCTTT.

The chain recombines TRBV14 with TRBJ2-1; TRBD2 is a possible D gene (7 bases). Germline V gives CDR1 SGHDN, CDR2 FVKESK. The CDR3 spans 16 residues. V lost 1 base and J lost 1, with 11 bases in between. The CDR3 nucleotides are TGTGCCAGCAGCCAAGTGGGGGGGCCGTCCTACAATGAGCAGTTCTTC. Its protein product is CASSQVGGPSYNEQFF.

V and J are TRBV19 and TRBJ2-1; TRBD2 aligns across 11 bases. Per germline, CDR1 LNHDA and CDR2 SQIVND (reference sequence). The CDR3 runs to 15 residues. V was clipped by 4 bases and J by 3 bases; unmatched bases: 2. The chain's CDR3 is CASSTLAGGYNEQFF. CDR3 bases: TGTGCCAGTAGTACGCTAGCGGGAGGCTACAATGAGCAGTTCTTC.

This clone was recorded a few times. The genes are TRBV5-4 and TRBJ2-7; D is possibly TRBD2 (6 bases). Germline CDR1 is SGHNT and CDR2 is YYREEE (reference sequence). V was trimmed by 0 bases and J by 7 bases, leaving 8 bases between them. This CDR3 has 12 amino acids. Here the CDR3 reads CASSLDAGEQYF. As DNA, the CDR3 is TGTGCCAGCAGCTTGGACGCGGGGGAGCAGTACTTC.

The chain couples TRBV5-1 to TRBJ2-3, with 7 bases identical to TRBD1. The trim removed 3 bases at V and 4 bases at J, leaving 8 bases unmatched. Germline CDR1 SGHRS, CDR2 YFSETQ. The CDR3 spans 15 residues. The CDR3 is CASSSRQGISDTQYF. Here the CDR3 DNA reads TGCGCCAGCAGCTCGAGACAGGGAATCTCAGATACGCAGTATTTT.

V gene TRBV5-1 combines with J gene TRBJ1-2; 12 bases are a match to TRBD1. The CDR3 is made up of 16 amino acids. Germline CDR1 reads SGHRS; CDR2 reads YFSETQ. The V segment lost 0 bases and the J segment 8 bases; nucleotides outside the gene matches: 8. The CDR3 nucleotides read TGCGCCAGCAGCTTGGCCCCGGGACAGGGGGCTGGAGGCTACACCTTC. Amino acid sequence: CASSLAPGQGAGGYTF.

The DNA of the CDR3 is TGTGCCAGCAGTCCGGACAGGGCCTATGGCTACACCTTC. Translation gives CASSPDRAYGYTF. This chain links TRBV12-3 or TRBV12-4 with TRBJ1-2, with 8 bases that match TRBD1. The V and J ends lost 5 bases and 4 bases, in that order; junction bases with no gene match: 3. The CDR3 loop spans 13 amino acids.

V usage is TRBV6-5 and J usage is TRBJ2-7; 9 bases line up with TRBD1. Germline lookup yields CDR1 MNHEY and CDR2 SVGAGI. The CDR3 runs 15 residues. J gave up 5 bases and V 6 bases, and 11 bases lay outside the gene matches. CDR3 nucleotides: TGTGCCAGCAGCAGTCTAGGACAGGGGACGAACGAGCAGTACTTC. This gives the protein CASSSLGQGTNEQYF.

The chain employs TRBV6-5 and TRBJ2-5; TRBD2 is a possible D gene (7 bases). Germline CDR1 reads MNHEY; CDR2 reads SVGAGI. Trimming removed 6 bases at V and 1 base at J, with 9 bases between. There are 13 residues in the CDR3. The CDR3 protein is CASRRGAQETQYF. The DNA of the CDR3 is TGTGCCAGCAGACGGGGGGCCCAAGAGACCCAGTACTTC.

This clone was picked up one time. The rearrangement joins TRBV11-2 to TRBJ2-5; D remains ambiguous. Germline V lookup: CDR1 SGHAT, CDR2 FQNNGV. The length of the CDR3 is 10 residues. Trimming cost V 5 bases and J 10 bases, with 8 bases left between them. Here the CDR3 reads CASSDTLQYF. As DNA, the CDR3 is TGTGCCAGCAGCGACACGCTCCAGTACTTC.

V usage is TRBV11-3 and J usage is TRBJ2-3, with 8 bases matching TRBD1. The germline V gene has CDR1 SGHNT and CDR2 YENEEA. CDR3 length equals 17 residues. Losses at the gene ends were 1 base for V and 3 bases for J; bases not matched to a gene: 9. Written as DNA, the CDR3 is TGTGCCAGCAGCTTAGGAGTTGTGGACAGGGCTACAGATACGCAGTATTTT. Its translation: CASSLGVVDRATDTQYF.

This chain joins TRBV10-2 and TRBJ2-5, with D perhaps matching TRBD2 (7 bases). With 0 bases removed from V and 5 bases from J, the gap between germline ends came to 13 bases. This CDR3 comprises 15 residues. CDR1 is WSHSY and CDR2 is SAAADI in the germline V gene. The CDR3 DNA sequence: TGCGCCAGCAGTGAGTCAGGGGGGGCCTGGGAGACCCAGTACTTC. This gives the protein CASSESGGAWETQYF.

As to this clone: Other DNA sequences in the same sample also yield this CDR3. The chain employs TRBV12-3 or TRBV12-4 and TRBJ1-2, with 7 bases lining up with TRBD1. This CDR3 region has 13 residues. V lost 6 bases, J lost 4 bases, and 5 bases stayed unmatched. In nucleotides, the CDR3 is TGTGCCAGCAGCCGCGGGACAGCCTATGGCTACACCTTC. This translates into CASSRGTAYGYTF.

The V gene is TRBV11-2, the J gene TRBJ2-1; TRBD1 might be the D (5 bases). Looked up from germline, CDR1 is SGHAT and CDR2 is FQNNGV. The CDR3 consists of 15 residues. The V gene lost 5 bases and the J gene lost 2 bases, with 13 bases spanning the gap. The CDR3 DNA sequence: TGTGCCAGCAGCGTATTCAGGGAACCCTACAATGAGCAGTTCTTC. Its protein is CASSVFREPYNEQFF.

The rearrangement joins TRBV7-9 to TRBJ2-1; 9 nucleotides align to TRBD1. V gave up 4 bases and J gave up 9 bases; unmatched junction bases: 10. The CDR3 is 15 amino acids. CDR1 is SEHNR and CDR2 is FQNEAQ in the germline V gene (reference sequence). CDR3 in DNA: TGTGCCAGCAGCTCCCGGGACAGGGACCAGAGTGAGCAGTTCTTC. Its translation is CASSSRDRDQSEQFF.

The genes are TRBV2 and TRBJ2-3, with D perhaps TRBD1 (6 bases). Germline-derived CDR1 and CDR2 are SNHLY and FYNNEI. CDR3 length equals 16 residues. Trimming removed 4 bases from V and 1 base from J, with 15 bases in between. CDR3 sequence (DNA): TGTGCCAGCAGTGTTGAGGGGGTTGGAGGCACAGATACGCAGTATTTT. Its translation is CASSVEGVGGTDTQYF.

The V and J genes are TRBV4-2 and TRBJ2-3, with 11 bases lining up with TRBD2. V trimming: 4 bases; J trimming: 6 bases; junction bases outside the gene matches: 9. Germline V CDR1 and CDR2: LGHNA, YNFKEQ. The CDR3 sequence is 16 residues long. The CDR3 here is CASSLKLAGGGDTQYF. CDR3 coding DNA: TGTGCCAGCAGCCTTAAGCTAGCGGGGGGAGGGGATACGCAGTATTTT.

The chain recombines TRBV11-2 with TRBJ2-3, with TRBD2 matching 10 bases. From germline, CDR1 is SGHAT and CDR2 FQNNGV. CDR3 length: 16 amino acids. Germline trimming cut 6 bases from V and 2 bases from J; bases unmatched to any gene: 8. The CDR3 loop is CASRFGAGGNTDTQYF. The CDR3 DNA reads as TGTGCCAGCAGATTCGGAGCGGGGGGGAACACAGATACGCAGTATTTT.

This chain connects TRBV29-1 to TRBJ1-1; maybe TRBD1 (6 bases). Germline CDR1 is SQVTM and CDR2 is ANQGSEA. V gave up 3 bases and J gave up 1 base, with 12 bases separating them. The CDR3 covers 14 residues. CDR3 sequence: CSVDWGPKNTEAFF. The CDR3 coding sequence is TGCAGCGTTGATTGGGGGCCCAAGAACACTGAAGCTTTCTTT.

This clone was detected once. The chain employs TRBV4-1 and TRBJ2-1; 7 bases fit TRBD2. The V gene's germline CDR1 is MGHRA and CDR2 YSYEKL. Trimming removed 3 bases from V and 9 bases from J; junction bases left unmatched: 2. This CDR3 has 12 residues. The CDR3 bases are TGCGCCAGCAGCCACCCGGGGGGTGAGCAGTTCTTC. Translation: CASSHPGGEQFF.

The gene calls are TRBV5-1 and TRBJ1-5; TRBD1 might be the D (6 bases). The CDR3 is 15 amino acids. Germline V CDR1 and CDR2: SGHRS, YFSETQ. V was shortened by 5 bases and J by 4 bases, with 16 bases between the two germline ends. The CDR3: CASSSTGPTNQPQHF. The CDR3 DNA is TGCGCCAGCAGTTCGACAGGACCCACAAATCAGCCCCAGCATTTT. The full variable domain, rest sourced from reference TRBV5-1 and TRBJ1-5, is KAGVTQTPRYLIKTRGQQVTLSCSPISGHRSVSWYQQTPGQGLQFLFEYFSETQRNKGNFPGRFSGRQFSNSRSEMNVSTLELGDSALYLCASSSTGPTNQPQHFGDGTRLSIL.